These 13 T cell receptor beta chains came from one sample sequenced in a study of blood T cell repertoires in COVID-19 (TCRdb year 2020). The method behind the library was the immunoSEQ multiplex PCR assay. TCRdb obtained this table from immuneACCESS and retained in-frame rearrangements with V and J assigned. These tables miss some clones; where compared with another copy, unresolved V genes account for less than half of the shortfall, and the remainder is unexplained. This sample lists about 98,000 clones; approximately 72% were detected once. The top ten clones comprise around a quarter of the sample. The sequencing sample was made of peripheral blood. Receptors were obtained from a man in his 70s with acute or convalescent COVID-19.

The rearrangement uses TRBV19 and TRBJ2-7; 7 nucleotides match TRBD2. J was trimmed by 4 bases and V by 2 bases; bases with no gene match: 5. The CDR3 is 14 amino acids. Germline V gene sequence: CDR1 LNHDA, CDR2 SQIVND (reference sequence). The CDR3, as DNA: TGTGCCAGTAGTATAAATTACGGGGGGTACGAGCAGTACTTC. Its translation is CASSINYGGYEQYF.

As for this clone: One junction end does not reproduce the germline sequence, and a read error may be involved. The rearrangement uses TRBV7-7 and TRBJ2-3; a weak D match, TRBD2 (6 bases). This CDR3 spans 14 amino acids. Germline assignment: CDR1 SSHAT and CDR2 FNYEAQ (reference sequence). CDR3 nucleotides: TGTGCTAGCAGCTTAACGGGGGTCGCAGATACGCAGTATTTT. Residues: CASSLTGVADTQYF.

The chain joins TRBV10-3 to TRBJ2-7; TRBD2 aligns across 9 bases. Germline values: CDR1 ENHRY, CDR2 SYGVKD. V was pared by 2 bases and J by 5 bases, with 10 bases of the junction left unmatched. The length of the CDR3 is 16 residues. CDR3 in DNA: TGTGCCATCAGTGAGCCAAGGGGTAGCGGGGGTAACGAGCAGTACTTC. It specifies CAISEPRGSGGNEQYF.

The chain carries TRBV7-2 and TRBJ2-7; 9 positions agree with TRBD1. This CDR3 has 14 residues. V shed 5 bases, J shed 4 bases, and the junction held 6 bases outside the gene matches. The V gene's germline CDR1 is SGHTA and CDR2 FQGNSA. CDR3 DNA: TGTGCCAGCAGCCCCCGGGACAGGGTATACGAGCAGTACTTC. It specifies CASSPRDRVYEQYF.

The gene calls are TRBV7-6 and TRBJ2-7, with 10 positions matching TRBD2. The CDR3 consists of 15 residues. V trimming: 5 bases; J trimming: 6 bases; junction bases outside the gene matches: 10. Per germline, CDR1 SGHVS and CDR2 FNYEAQ. The CDR3 spells CASSLSGRPTVEQYF. Here the CDR3 DNA reads TGTGCCAGCAGCCTTAGCGGGAGGCCGACGGTCGAGCAGTACTTC.

This rearrangement joins TRBV7-2 to TRBJ2-7, with 8 bases that match TRBD1. The ends lost 1 base at V and 3 bases at J; junction bases unmatched: 5. The germline V gene has CDR1 SGHTA and CDR2 FQGNSA. CDR3 length: 15 residues. In DNA, the CDR3 is TGTGCCAGCAGCTTAGATGGGACAGGATTCTACGAGCAGTACTTC. Residues: CASSLDGTGFYEQYF. The entire variable domain, with the rest obtained from reference TRBV7-2 and TRBJ2-7, is as follows: GAGVSQSPSNKVTEKGKDVELRCDPISGHTALYWYRQSLGQGLEFLIYFQGNSAPDKSGLPSDRFSAERTGGSVSTLTIQRTQQEDSAVYLCASSLDGTGFYEQYFGPGTRLTVT.

The genes are TRBV19 and TRBJ1-4; 9 bases map to TRBD1. V was clipped by 6 bases and J by 6 bases; unmatched bases: 5. Germline-derived CDR1 and CDR2 are LNHDA and SQIVND (reference sequence). The CDR3 is made up of 14 amino acids. The CDR3 loop reads CASSSGTGYEKLFF. CDR3 coding DNA: TGTGCCAGTAGCTCCGGGACAGGGTATGAAAAACTGTTTTTT.

This clone was counted ten times or more. The rearrangement uses TRBV7-6 and TRBJ1-3; possibly TRBD1 for D (5 bases). CDR3 length: 16 amino acids. Germline V gene sequence: CDR1 SGHVS, CDR2 FNYEAQ. Trimming left V 5 bases short and J 2 bases short, with 16 bases between. The CDR3 sequence is CASSLGDGRTGNTIYF. The CDR3 DNA follows: TGTGCCAGCAGCCTAGGGGATGGGAGGACTGGAAACACCATATATTTT.

This clone has at least ten counts. This chain links TRBV5-1 with TRBJ2-3; D may be TRBD1 (6 bases). This CDR3 comprises 15 residues. V lost 0 bases and J 0 bases, leaving 8 bases between the germline ends. CDR1 and CDR2 from the germline V gene are SGHRS and YFSETQ. CDR3: CASSLARGSTDTQYF. CDR3 nucleotides: TGCGCCAGCAGCTTGGCCAGGGGAAGCACAGATACGCAGTATTTT.

This chain uses TRBV7-8 with TRBJ2-1; TRBD2 might be the D (5 bases). CDR3 length: 16 amino acids. V was clipped by 1 base and J by 1 base, with 11 bases between them. CDR1 and CDR2 from the germline V gene are SGHVS and FQNEAQ. CDR3 nucleotide sequence: TGTGCCAGCAGCTTAGTCATGGCGGGTTCCTACAATGAGCAGTTCTTC. Translated: CASSLVMAGSYNEQFF.

The chain carries TRBV13 and TRBJ2-5; D unclear. V shed 2 bases and J shed 1 base, with 8 bases lying between them. The CDR3 is 14 residues long. Looked up from germline, CDR1 is PRHDT and CDR2 is FYEKMQ (reference sequence). CDR3 sequence reads: CASSLWPAQETQYF. CDR3 nucleotide sequence: TGTGCCAGCAGCTTATGGCCCGCCCAAGAGACCCAGTACTTC.

This chain links TRBV6-2 or TRBV6-3 with TRBJ2-1; a possible D gene is TRBD1 (6 bases). This CDR3 contains 15 residues. V shed 6 bases and J shed 4 bases, with 16 bases lying between them. The germline CDR1 and CDR2 sequences are MNHEY and SVGEGT. The CDR3 DNA is TGTGCCAGCAGCGCGCTGCAGGGGCCTTACAATGAGCAGTTCTTC. This codes for CASSALQGPYNEQFF.

This clone appeared a few times. This chain connects TRBV7-9 to TRBJ2-2; 7 nucleotides align to TRBD2. Germline loops: CDR1 SEHNR, CDR2 FQNEAQ (reference sequence). This CDR3 region has 16 residues. The V gene end was trimmed by 2 bases and the J gene end by 0 bases; junction bases not matched to a gene: 3. CDR3 protein: CASSLWRETNTGELFF. CDR3 in DNA: TGTGCCAGCAGCTTATGGCGGGAGACGAACACCGGGGAGCTGTTTTTT.